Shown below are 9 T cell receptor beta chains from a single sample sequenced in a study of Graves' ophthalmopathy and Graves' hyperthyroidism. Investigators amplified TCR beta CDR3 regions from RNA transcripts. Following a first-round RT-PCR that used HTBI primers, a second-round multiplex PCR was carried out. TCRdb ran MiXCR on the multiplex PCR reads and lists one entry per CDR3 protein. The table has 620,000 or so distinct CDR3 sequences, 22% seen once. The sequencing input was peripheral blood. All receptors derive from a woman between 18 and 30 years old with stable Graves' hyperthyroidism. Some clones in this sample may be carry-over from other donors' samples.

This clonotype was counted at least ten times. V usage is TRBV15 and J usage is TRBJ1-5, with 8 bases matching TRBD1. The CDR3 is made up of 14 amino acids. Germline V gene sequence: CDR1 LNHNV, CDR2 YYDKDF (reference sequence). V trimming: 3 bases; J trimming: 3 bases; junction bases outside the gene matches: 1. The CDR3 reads CATSRDRVNQPQHF. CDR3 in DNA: TGTGCCACCAGCAGGGACAGGGTCAATCAGCCCCAGCATTTT.

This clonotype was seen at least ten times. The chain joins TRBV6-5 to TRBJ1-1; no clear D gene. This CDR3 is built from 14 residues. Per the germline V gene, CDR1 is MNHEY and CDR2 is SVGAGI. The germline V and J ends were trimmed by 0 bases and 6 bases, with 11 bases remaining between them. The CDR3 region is CASSYSTREAEAFF. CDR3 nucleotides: TGTGCCAGCAGTTACTCGACTAGGGAGGCTGAAGCTTTCTTT.

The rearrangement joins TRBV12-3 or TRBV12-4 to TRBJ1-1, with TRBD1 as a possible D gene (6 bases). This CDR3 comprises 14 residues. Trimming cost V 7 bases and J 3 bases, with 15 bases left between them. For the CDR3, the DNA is TGTGCCAGCACGCCAACCACAGGGTACACTGAAGCTTTCTTT. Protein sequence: CASTPTTGYTEAFF.

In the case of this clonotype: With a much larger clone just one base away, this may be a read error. CDR3 sequence reads: CVSSYSLAGETQYF. CDR3 DNA sequence: TGTGTCAGCAGTTACTCATTAGCCGGGGAGACCCAGTACTTC. The gene calls are TRBV6-5 and TRBJ2-5; the D is unclear. CDR3 length equals 14 residues. CDR1 MNHEY and CDR2 SVGAGI come from the germline V gene.

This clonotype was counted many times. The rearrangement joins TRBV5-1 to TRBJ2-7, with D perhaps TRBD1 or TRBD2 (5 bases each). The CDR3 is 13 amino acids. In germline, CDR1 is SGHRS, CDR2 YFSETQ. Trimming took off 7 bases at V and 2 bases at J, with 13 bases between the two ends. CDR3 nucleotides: TGCGCCAGCGCACGGGACGGTACCTACGAGCAGTACTTC. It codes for CASARDGTYEQYF.

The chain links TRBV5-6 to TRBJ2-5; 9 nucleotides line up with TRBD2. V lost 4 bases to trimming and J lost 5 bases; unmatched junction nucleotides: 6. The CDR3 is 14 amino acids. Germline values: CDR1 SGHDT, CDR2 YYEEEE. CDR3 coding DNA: TGTGCCAGCAGCGTAGGGACTAGCCGGGAGACCCAGTACTTC. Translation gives CASSVGTSRETQYF.

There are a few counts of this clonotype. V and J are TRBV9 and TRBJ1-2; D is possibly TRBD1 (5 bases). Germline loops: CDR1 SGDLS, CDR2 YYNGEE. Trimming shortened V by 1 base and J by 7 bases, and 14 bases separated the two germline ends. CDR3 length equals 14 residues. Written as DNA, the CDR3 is TGTGCCAGCAGCGTAAGCCCTAAGAGGGGTGGCTACACCTTC. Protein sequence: CASSVSPKRGGYTF.

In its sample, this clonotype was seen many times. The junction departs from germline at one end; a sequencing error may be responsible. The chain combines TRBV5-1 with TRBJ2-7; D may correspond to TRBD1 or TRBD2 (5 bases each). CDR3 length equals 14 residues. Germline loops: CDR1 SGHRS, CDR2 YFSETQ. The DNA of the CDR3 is TGTGCCAGCAGCTTAGGTGGTGGGACGTACGAGCAGTACTTC. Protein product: CASSLGGGTYEQYF.

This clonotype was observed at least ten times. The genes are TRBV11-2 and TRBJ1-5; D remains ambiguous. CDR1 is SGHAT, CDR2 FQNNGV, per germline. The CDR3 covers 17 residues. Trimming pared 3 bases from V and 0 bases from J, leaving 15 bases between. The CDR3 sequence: CASSFEAGIYSNQPQHF. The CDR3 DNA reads TGTGCCAGCAGCTTTGAGGCGGGGATTTATAGCAATCAGCCCCAGCATTTT.